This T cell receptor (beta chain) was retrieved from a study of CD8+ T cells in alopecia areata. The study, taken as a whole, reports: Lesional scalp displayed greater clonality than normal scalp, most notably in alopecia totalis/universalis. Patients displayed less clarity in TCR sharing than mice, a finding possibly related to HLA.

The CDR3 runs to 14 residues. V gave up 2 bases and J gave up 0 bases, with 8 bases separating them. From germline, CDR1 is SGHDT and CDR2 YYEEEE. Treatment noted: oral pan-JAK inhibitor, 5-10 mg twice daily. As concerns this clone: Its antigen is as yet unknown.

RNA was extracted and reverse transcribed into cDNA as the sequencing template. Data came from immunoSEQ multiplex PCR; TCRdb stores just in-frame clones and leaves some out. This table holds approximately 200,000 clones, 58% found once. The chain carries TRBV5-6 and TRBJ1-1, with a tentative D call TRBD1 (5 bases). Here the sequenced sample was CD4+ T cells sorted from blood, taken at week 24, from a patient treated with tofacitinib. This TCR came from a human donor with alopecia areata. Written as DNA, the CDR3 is TGTGCCAGCAGCTTTGGGACCGTGAACACTGAAGCTTTCTTT. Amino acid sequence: CASSFGTVNTEAFF.